This T cell receptor (beta chain) was documented in a study of radiotherapy plus CTLA-4 blockade in lung cancer (dated by TCRdb to the late 2010s). General notes on the study: Objective responses occurred in around 19% of enrolled patients, and 25% to 40% achieved disease control. What the work shows at the level of the full study, not this receptor alone: The strongest predictors of response, as reported, were early dynamic changes in blood T cell clones along with a rise in serum interferon-beta after radiation. After treatment with radiotherapy and ipilimumab, TCR clones that came from tumors expanded in the peripheral blood.

In this study, focal radiation therapy paired with CTLA-4 blockade (ipilimumab) was tested in patients who had chemo-refractory metastatic non-small-cell lung cancer. Library construction relied on the immunoSEQ multiplex PCR assay. In its TCRdb copy, this immuneACCESS table keeps in-frame sequences only and misses some clones. Where compared with another copy, unresolved V genes explain less than half of these, and the others have no known cause. The sample table lists some 51,000 clones, around 75% of them with a count of one. The ten largest make up 8.5% of the sample. The V end gives up 3 bases and the J end 4 bases, leaving 5 bases in the junction not matched to a gene. There are 14 amino acids in the CDR3, from cysteine to phenylalanine inclusive. The kept DNA is CDR3 alone, 42 bases in frame from the first base. CDR1 SGHVS and CDR2 FNYEAQ were looked up in the germline V gene. This clone has only a few counts. The target of this receptor is not known. No base quality information exists; no much larger clone differs at one position. Other nucleotide sequences in the sample specify the same CDR3.

Sample: peripheral blood, taken from a patient treated with radiotherapy plus ipilimumab. The chain joins TRBV7-6 to TRBJ1-1; TRBD1 matches 7 bases in the middle. This clonotype was sampled from a human donor with non-small cell lung cancer who had a complete response to radiotherapy plus ipilimumab. The CDR3 reads as follows: CASSLRQGGTEAFF. The sequenced DNA is TGTGCCAGCAGCTTGCGCCAGGGGGGCACTGAAGCTTTCTTT.